The 23 T cell receptor beta chains listed next were all sequenced from one sample in a study of cytomegalovirus exposure and HLA in healthy donors. The PCR had 60 Vbeta and 13 Jbeta primers. Using immunoSEQ multiplex PCR, the repertoire was profiled, and TCRdb retains in-frame clones only, with some absent. This table holds approximately 80,000 clones, around three fifths found once. Material: PBMCs. The receptors were sampled from a woman aged 40-49 years in good health and CMV-seropositive.

This clone was seen more than once but under ten times. The V call is TRBV10-3, the J call TRBJ1-2; perhaps TRBD1 as D (6 bases). Trimming took 0 bases from V and 4 from J, leaving 21 bases between them. Germline CDR1 ENHRY, CDR2 SYGVKD. CDR3 length equals 18 residues. The CDR3 region is CAISESIKAGVRSYGYTF. The CDR3 bases are TGTGCCATCAGTGAGTCGATAAAGGCAGGGGTAAGGTCCTATGGCTACACCTTC.

The chain recombines TRBV29-1 with TRBJ1-2, with 9 bases that match TRBD1. Trimming removed 6 bases from V and 1 base from J; junction bases left unmatched: 6. Germline V gene data show CDR1 as SQVTM and CDR2 as ANQGSEA. This CDR3 comprises 14 residues. The CDR3 bases are TGCAGCGTGGGGACAGGGTTTGGTAACTATGGCTACACCTTC. It is translated as CSVGTGFGNYGYTF. Combining the CDR3 with reference TRBV29-1 and TRBJ1-2 gives the whole variable domain SAVISQKPSRDICQRGTSLTIQCQVDSQVTMMFWYRQQPGQSLTLIATANQGSEATYESGFVIDKFPISRPNLTFSTLTVSNMSPEDSSIYLCSVGTGFGNYGYTFGSGTRLTVV.

This clone was seen a handful of times. The gene calls are TRBV13 and TRBJ2-3, with TRBD2 identical over 12 bases. The CDR3 consists of 16 residues. V was clipped by 3 bases and J by 6 bases; unmatched bases: 7. In germline, CDR1 is PRHDT, CDR2 FYEKMQ (reference sequence). The DNA of the CDR3 is TGTGCCAGCAGCTTGACTAGCGGGAGCTTGGGGGATACGCAGTATTTT. The encoded protein is CASSLTSGSLGDTQYF.

The chain employs TRBV10-2 and TRBJ1-4; possible D gene TRBD1, 5 bases. V lost 0 bases, J lost 8 bases, and 10 bases lay in between. Looked up from germline, CDR1 is WSHSY and CDR2 is SAAADI. CDR3 length equals 14 residues. The CDR3 here is CASSESQVSEKLFF. The CDR3 region has the DNA TGCGCCAGCAGTGAGTCACAGGTGTCGGAAAAACTGTTTTTT.

The chain couples TRBV28 to TRBJ1-1, with 8 bases matching TRBD1. V lost 3 bases and J lost 1; bases outside the gene matches: 10. The CDR3 extends over 17 amino acids. Germline assignment: CDR1 MDHEN and CDR2 SYDVKM. CDR3 DNA: TGTGCCAGCAGTTTCCCAAAGGGACAGGCGGCGAACACTGAAGCTTTCTTT. Translating gives CASSFPKGQAANTEAFF.

The chain links TRBV9 to TRBJ2-5; 8 bases map to TRBD2. This CDR3 is 16 amino acids long. V shed 3 bases, J shed 3 bases, and the junction held 10 bases outside the gene matches. Germline V gene data show CDR1 as SGDLS and CDR2 as YYNGEE. CDR3 nucleotide sequence: TGTGCCAGCAGCGGCGGATCCCGAGCGGGAGAAGAGACCCAGTACTTC. It is translated as CASSGGSRAGEETQYF.

This clone was seen more than once but under ten times. The chain joins TRBV7-2 to TRBJ2-5; D is unclear. Trimming took 5 bases from V and 2 from J, leaving 6 bases between them. This CDR3 is built from 12 residues. In germline, CDR1 is SGHTA, CDR2 FQGNSA. Here the CDR3 reads CASSITQETQYF. DNA for the CDR3: TGTGCCAGCAGCATTACTCAAGAGACCCAGTACTTC.

This clone was detected once. The V gene is TRBV4-1, the J gene TRBJ2-1; D perhaps matches TRBD2 (5 bases). In germline, CDR1 is MGHRA, CDR2 YSYEKL. The V and J ends lost 0 bases and 6 bases respectively, with 12 bases between them. This CDR3 is 15 amino acids long. The chain's CDR3 is CASSQDFSAGNEQFF. In nucleotides, the CDR3 is TGCGCCAGCAGCCAAGATTTCAGCGCGGGCAATGAGCAGTTCTTC.

This chain links TRBV25-1 with TRBJ2-7, with a possible D match to TRBD2 (6 bases). The germline V and J ends were trimmed by 1 base and 4 bases, with 11 bases remaining between them. Germline V gene lookup returns CDR1 MGHDK and CDR2 SYGVNS. There are 14 residues in the CDR3. The CDR3 sequence: CASSEFGGPYEQYF. Here the CDR3 DNA reads TGTGCCAGCAGTGAATTCGGAGGGCCTTACGAGCAGTACTTC.

The V and J genes are TRBV5-6 and TRBJ2-4; 7 nucleotides match TRBD2. Unmatched junction bases numbered 9, after V lost 2 bases and J lost 7 bases. The CDR3 has 15 amino acids. CDR1 SGHDT and CDR2 YYEEEE come from the germline V gene. As DNA, the CDR3 is TGTGCCAGCAGCTTAGTGACCGGGAGGAATAACATTCAGTACTTC. Residues: CASSLVTGRNNIQYF.

The chain uses TRBV5-8 and TRBJ2-2, with TRBD2 matching 7 bases. J gave up 6 bases and V 4 bases, and 3 bases lay outside the gene matches. Germline-derived CDR1 and CDR2 are SGHTS and YDEGEE. CDR3 length: 13 amino acids. The CDR3 sequence: CASSLTSPGELFF. In DNA, the CDR3 is TGTGCCAGCAGCCTGACTAGCCCCGGGGAGCTGTTTTTT.

The V gene is TRBV27, the J gene TRBJ1-2; D is uncertain. V lost 6 bases, J lost 4 bases, and 18 bases lay in between. This CDR3 comprises 15 residues. Germline V gene lookup returns CDR1 MNHEY and CDR2 SMNVEV (reference sequence). CDR3 sequence: CASRSGTANFYGYTF. Here the CDR3 DNA reads TGTGCCAGCAGGTCTGGCACAGCAAACTTCTATGGCTACACCTTC.

This clone was seen a handful of times. This chain joins TRBV7-2 and TRBJ2-7; D possibly corresponds to TRBD2 (6 bases). The CDR3 sequence is 14 residues long. Trimming removed 6 bases at V and 3 bases at J, with 15 bases between. Germline CDR1 SGHTA, CDR2 FQGNSA. CDR3 residues: CASSSIAELYEQYF. The CDR3 coding sequence is TGTGCCAGCAGTTCCATAGCGGAACTCTACGAGCAGTACTTC.

The gene calls are TRBV18 and TRBJ1-3; 9 nucleotides line up with TRBD1. CDR1 and CDR2 from the germline V gene are KGHSH and LQKENI. After removal of 3 bases from V and 4 bases from J, the junction contained 7 bases not matched to a gene. This CDR3 has 16 amino acids. The CDR3 DNA follows: TGTGCCAGCTCACCCGCGGGACAGGGAGCCGGAAACACCATATATTTT. Encoded protein: CASSPAGQGAGNTIYF.

CDR3: CASSLGGTQYF. The CDR3 nucleotides are TGTGCCAGCAGCTTGGGAGGGACCCAGTACTTC. The chain combines TRBV5-6 with TRBJ2-5; no clear D. Germline V lookup: CDR1 SGHDT, CDR2 YYEEEE. Trimming removed 0 bases from V and 7 bases from J, with 4 bases in between. The CDR3 is 11 residues long.

This clone was recorded a few times. The chain employs TRBV29-1 and TRBJ1-1, with a weak D call TRBD1 (5 bases). This CDR3 is built from 13 residues. Germline V gene lookup returns CDR1 SQVTM and CDR2 ANQGSEA. The V and J ends lost 4 bases and 1 base respectively, with 10 bases between them. The chain's CDR3 is CSVVRDWNTEAFF. CDR3 bases: TGCAGCGTTGTAAGGGACTGGAACACTGAAGCTTTCTTT.

The chain joins TRBV7-3 to TRBJ2-7; possible D gene TRBD2, 6 bases. CDR3 length: 14 amino acids. The V gene's germline CDR1 is SGHTA and CDR2 FQGTGA. Trimming pared 5 bases from V and 2 bases from J, leaving 13 bases between. The CDR3 region has the DNA TGTGCCAGCAGCAACGGGGGTGGGGCCTACGAGCAGTACTTC. This translates into CASSNGGGAYEQYF.

The chain has TRBV11-2 and TRBJ2-7; TRBD2 is a possible D gene (7 bases). The CDR3 length is 14 residues. From germline, CDR1 is SGHAT and CDR2 FQNNGV. V lost 2 bases, J lost 5 bases, and 13 bases lay in between. The CDR3 DNA is TGTGCCAGCAGCTTAAGGGGGGGGATTAACGAGCAGTACTTC. Translation: CASSLRGGINEQYF.

Notes on this clone: The identical CDR3 is also encoded by other nucleotide sequences in the sample. This chain joins TRBV6-5 and TRBJ2-4, with TRBD1 as a possible D gene (6 bases). V gave up 6 bases and J gave up 2 bases, with 14 bases separating them. This CDR3 contains 15 residues. Germline V lookup: CDR1 MNHEY, CDR2 SVGAGI. CDR3 sequence reads: CASRVDTGSKNIQYF. The CDR3 nucleotides are TGTGCCAGCAGGGTTGATACAGGGTCCAAAAACATTCAGTACTTC.

Worth noting for this clone: This specimen includes other DNA sequences encoding the same CDR3. The chain employs TRBV30 and TRBJ1-1; the D gene is possibly TRBD1 (6 bases). Between the trimmed V and J ends, which lost 3 bases and 8 bases, there was a span of 13 bases. CDR1 is GTSNPN and CDR2 is SVGIG in the germline V gene (reference sequence). CDR3 length equals 12 residues. In DNA, the CDR3 is TGTGCCTGGAGGGATCAGGGGCAAGAAGCTTTCTTT. Its translation is CAWRDQGQEAFF.

The chain combines TRBV7-2 with TRBJ2-7; a weak D match, TRBD2 (5 bases). This CDR3 is 14 amino acids long. Per germline, CDR1 SGHTA and CDR2 FQGNSA. V lost 1 base, J lost 1 base, and 8 bases lay in between. In DNA, the CDR3 is TGTGCCAGCAGCTTAGACCGGGGTTCCTACGAGCAGTACTTC. This gives the protein CASSLDRGSYEQYF.

V usage is TRBV28 and J usage is TRBJ1-6; no reliable D call. The CDR3 is 14 residues long. In germline, CDR1 is MDHEN, CDR2 SYDVKM. DNA for the CDR3: TGTGCGGCGGGCCCGAGCTCCTATAATTCACCCCTCCACTTT. Encoded protein: CAAGPSSYNSPLHF.

The table lists this clone with a few counts. CDR3 DNA sequence: TGCAGTGCTAGAGGGGCAGAGACCCAGTACTTC. Residues: CSARGAETQYF. The chain joins TRBV20-1 to TRBJ2-5; D is unresolved. V gave up 1 base and J gave up 4 bases, with 4 bases separating them. CDR3 size: 11 residues. From germline, CDR1 is DFQATT and CDR2 SNEGSKA (reference sequence).